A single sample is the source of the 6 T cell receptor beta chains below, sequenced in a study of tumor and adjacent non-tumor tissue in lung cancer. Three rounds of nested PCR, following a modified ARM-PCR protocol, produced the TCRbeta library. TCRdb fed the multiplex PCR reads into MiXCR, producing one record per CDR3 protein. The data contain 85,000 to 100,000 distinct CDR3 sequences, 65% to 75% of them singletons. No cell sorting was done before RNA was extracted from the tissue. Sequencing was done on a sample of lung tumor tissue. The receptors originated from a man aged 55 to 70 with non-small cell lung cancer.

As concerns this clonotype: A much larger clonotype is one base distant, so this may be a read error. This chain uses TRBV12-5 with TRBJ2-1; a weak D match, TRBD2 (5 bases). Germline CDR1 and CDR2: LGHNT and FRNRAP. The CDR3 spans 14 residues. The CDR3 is CASGSGERYNEQLF. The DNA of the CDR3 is TGTGCTAGTGGTTCCGGGGAAAGGTACAATGAGCAGCTCTTC.

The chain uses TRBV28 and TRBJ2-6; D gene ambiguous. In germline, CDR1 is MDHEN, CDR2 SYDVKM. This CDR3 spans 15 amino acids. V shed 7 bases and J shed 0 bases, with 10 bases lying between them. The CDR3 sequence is CASIPGDSGANVLTF. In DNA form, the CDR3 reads TGTGCCAGCATACCAGGAGACTCTGGGGCCAACGTCCTGACTTTC.

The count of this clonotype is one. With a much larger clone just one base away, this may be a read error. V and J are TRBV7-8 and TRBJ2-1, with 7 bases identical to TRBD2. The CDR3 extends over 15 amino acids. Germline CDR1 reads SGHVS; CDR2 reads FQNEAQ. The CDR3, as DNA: TGTACCAGCAGCTTAGCGGGCGGAGGATACAATGAGCAGTTCTTC. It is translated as CTSSLAGGGYNEQFF.

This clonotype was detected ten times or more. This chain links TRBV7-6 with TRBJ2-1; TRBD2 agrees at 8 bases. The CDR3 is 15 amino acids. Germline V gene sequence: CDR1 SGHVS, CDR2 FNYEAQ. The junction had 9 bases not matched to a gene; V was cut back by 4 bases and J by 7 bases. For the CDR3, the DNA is TGTGCCAGCAGCTCTGAACGGACTAGCTGGAATGAGCAGTTCTTC. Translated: CASSSERTSWNEQFF.

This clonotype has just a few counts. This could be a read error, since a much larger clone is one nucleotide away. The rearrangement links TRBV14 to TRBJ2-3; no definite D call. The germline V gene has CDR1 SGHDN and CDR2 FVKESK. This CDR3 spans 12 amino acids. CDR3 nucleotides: TGTACCAGCAGCCAGCTGCGAGATACGCAGTATTTT. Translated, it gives CTSSQLRDTQYF. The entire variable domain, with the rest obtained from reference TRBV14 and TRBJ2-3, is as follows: EAGVTQFPSHSVIEKGQTVTLRCDPISGHDNLYWYRRVMGKEIKFLLHFVKESKQDESGMPNNRFLAERTGGTYSTLKVQPAELEDSGVYFCTSSQLRDTQYFGPGTRLTVL.

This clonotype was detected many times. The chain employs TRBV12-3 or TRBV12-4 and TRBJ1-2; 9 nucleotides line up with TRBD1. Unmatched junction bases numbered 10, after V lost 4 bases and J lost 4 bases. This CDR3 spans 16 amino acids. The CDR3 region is CASSWPRDRVSYGYTF. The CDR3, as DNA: TGTGCCAGCAGTTGGCCCCGGGACAGGGTCAGCTATGGCTACACCTTC.